Below, 22 T cell receptor beta chains from the same sample are listed, as sequenced in a study of PD-1 blockade in classical Hodgkin lymphoma. Sequencing used immunoSEQ multiplex PCR; TCRdb keeps in-frame clones, though not all of them. The sample consists of more than 40,000 clones, about 70% of them appearing once. Brentuximab vedotin exposure varied, and every patient relapsed after autologous stem cell transplantation. Sequencing was performed on peripheral blood mononuclear cells (PBMCs), taken at baseline. The receptors were sampled from a human donor with classical Hodgkin lymphoma.

The rearrangement joins TRBV5-6 to TRBJ1-3; D is uncertain. Germline V gene data show CDR1 as SGHDT and CDR2 as YYEEEE. The CDR3 spans 13 residues. Trimming shortened V by 1 base and J by 1 base, and 3 bases separated the two germline ends. Here the CDR3 DNA reads TGTGCCAGCAGCTTGTATTCTGGAAACACCATATATTTT. Amino acid sequence: CASSLYSGNTIYF.

The chain recombines TRBV2 with TRBJ2-7, with D perhaps TRBD1 (5 bases). Germline V CDR1 and CDR2: SNHLY, FYNNEI. V dropped 2 bases and J dropped 2 bases, with 7 bases sitting between them. CDR3 length: 13 amino acids. The CDR3 sequence: CASSERGTYEQYF. CDR3 DNA sequence: TGTGCCAGCAGTGAAAGGGGCACCTACGAGCAGTACTTC.

The rearrangement uses TRBV2 and TRBJ2-5, with 11 bases matching TRBD2. CDR1 SNHLY and CDR2 FYNNEI come from the germline V gene. CDR3 length: 15 amino acids. Trimming took 5 bases from V and 3 from J; bases not matched to a gene: 5. In DNA, the CDR3 is TGTGCCAGCAGTCCCCTAGCGGGAGGTGAAGAGACCCAGTACTTC. Protein sequence: CASSPLAGGEETQYF.

The V call is TRBV6-6, the J call TRBJ2-7; the D is unclear. CDR1 is MNHNY, CDR2 SVGAGI, per germline (reference sequence). CDR3 length: 16 residues. V gave up 0 bases and J gave up 3 bases, with 15 bases separating them. The CDR3: CASSYSNPGSNYEQYF. For the CDR3, the DNA is TGTGCCAGCAGTTACTCGAATCCGGGTTCTAACTACGAGCAGTACTTC.

A few counts support this clone. The J gene is TRBJ2-2, the V gene TRBV6-4; the D gene is possibly TRBD2 (5 bases). The V gene's germline CDR1 is MRHNA and CDR2 SNTAGT. This CDR3 spans 14 amino acids. Trimming took 0 bases from V and 7 from J, leaving 9 bases between them. CDR3 DNA sequence: TGTGCCAGCAGTGACTCGAGCGGCGGCGGGGAGCTGTTTTTT. Encoded protein: CASSDSSGGGELFF.

The V and J genes are TRBV27 and TRBJ2-5, with 7 bases matching TRBD2. V shed 0 bases and J 1 base; nucleotides not matched to a gene: 8. The length of the CDR3 is 17 residues. The germline V gene encodes CDR1 MNHEY and CDR2 SMNVEV (reference sequence). CDR3 sequence (DNA): TGTGCCAGCAGTTTATCCCACCGAGCGGGAATCCAAGAGACCCAGTACTTC. Encoded protein: CASSLSHRAGIQETQYF.

This rearrangement joins TRBV28 to TRBJ1-5, with D possibly matching TRBD1 (5 bases). The CDR3 totals 15 residues. Germline CDR1 reads MDHEN; CDR2 reads SYDVKM. Trimming stripped 2 bases from V and 0 bases from J, with 8 bases between. CDR3 amino acids: CASSLPQGSNQPQHF. In nucleotides, the CDR3 is TGTGCCAGCAGTTTACCCCAGGGTAGCAATCAGCCCCAGCATTTT.

In its sample, this clone was seen a few times. This chain connects TRBV5-4 to TRBJ1-2; D gene ambiguous. This CDR3 is built from 14 residues. Trimming took off 0 bases at V and 3 bases at J, with 9 bases between the two ends. In germline, CDR1 is SGHNT, CDR2 YYREEE (reference sequence). The CDR3 nucleotides read TGTGCCAGCAGCTTGGAACCCGGCGACTATGGCTACACCTTC. This sequence encodes CASSLEPGDYGYTF.

This chain links TRBV29-1 with TRBJ2-5; D is possibly TRBD1 (5 bases). Germline V lookup: CDR1 SQVTM, CDR2 ANQGSEA. The CDR3 contains 13 residues. V was clipped by 4 bases and J by 3 bases, with 12 bases between them. CDR3 protein: CSVVTEMEETQYF. DNA for the CDR3: TGCAGCGTTGTGACAGAGATGGAAGAGACCCAGTACTTC.

V is TRBV5-1 and J is TRBJ2-1, with 13 bases lining up with TRBD2. Germline CDR1 is SGHRS and CDR2 is YFSETQ. V lost 3 bases to trimming and J lost 8 bases; unmatched junction nucleotides: 5. The CDR3 has 15 residues. CDR3 sequence reads: CASSSGLAGVDEQFF. Here the CDR3 DNA reads TGCGCCAGCAGCTCCGGACTAGCGGGAGTGGATGAGCAGTTCTTC. The full variable domain, in which reference TRBV5-1 and TRBJ2-1 provide the parts outside the CDR3, is KAGVTQTPRYLIKTRGQQVTLSCSPISGHRSVSWYQQTPGQGLQFLFEYFSETQRNKGNFPGRFSGRQFSNSRSEMNVSTLELGDSALYLCASSSGLAGVDEQFFGPGTRLTVL.

Only one count was recorded for this clone. The chain joins TRBV27 to TRBJ1-2; D call uncertain. The germline CDR1 and CDR2 sequences are MNHEY and SMNVEV (reference sequence). V gave up 2 bases and J gave up 3 bases, with 16 bases separating them. The CDR3 covers 16 residues. The CDR3 bases are TGTGCCAGCAGTTTAGCAGTGGGAAATCGGTACTATGGCTACACCTTC. It yields the protein CASSLAVGNRYYGYTF.

The gene calls are TRBV29-1 and TRBJ2-2; 10 nucleotides line up with TRBD1. J lost 6 bases, V lost 3 bases, and 4 bases had no gene match. This CDR3 contains 14 residues. Germline V gene sequence: CDR1 SQVTM, CDR2 ANQGSEA. The CDR3 region is CSVDGTGVAGELFF. In nucleotides, the CDR3 is TGCAGCGTTGACGGGACAGGGGTGGCCGGGGAGCTGTTTTTT.

This clone was observed a few times. The CDR3 spells CASSQSGPNSGNTIYF. In DNA, the CDR3 is TGTGCCAGCAGCCAATCTGGGCCTAACTCTGGAAACACCATATATTTT. J is TRBJ1-3 and V is TRBV7-9; D gene uncertain. V was trimmed by 5 bases and J by 0 bases, leaving 14 bases between them. Germline CDR1 and CDR2: SEHNR and FQNEAQ (reference sequence). The CDR3 covers 16 residues.

V usage is TRBV7-9 and J usage is TRBJ2-2; 9 nucleotides align to TRBD1. This CDR3 contains 14 residues. V lost 8 bases, J lost 4 bases, and 5 bases stayed unmatched. Looked up from germline, CDR1 is SEHNR and CDR2 is FQNEAQ (reference sequence). The CDR3 nucleotides are TGTGCCAGCCCTCCGGGACAGGGCACCGGGGAGCTGTTTTTT. This translates into CASPPGQGTGELFF.

CDR3 amino acids: CASSDGVEQYF. The CDR3 DNA sequence: TGTGCCAGTAGTGACGGGGTTGAGCAGTACTTC. The chain carries TRBV19 and TRBJ2-7; weak D call: TRBD2 (5 bases). CDR1 and CDR2 (germline): LNHDA, SQIVND (reference sequence). The CDR3 extends over 11 amino acids. V was shortened by 5 bases and J by 7 bases, with 9 bases between the two germline ends.

This clone has only one observation. The chain employs TRBV7-2 and TRBJ2-3; the match to TRBD2 covers 11 bases. The germline V gene has CDR1 SGHTA and CDR2 FQGNSA. Germline trimming cut 6 bases from V and 6 bases from J; bases unmatched to any gene: 8. The CDR3 length is 15 residues. The CDR3: CASSSSGRAMDTQYF. DNA for the CDR3: TGTGCCAGCAGTAGTAGCGGGAGGGCCATGGATACGCAGTATTTT. The whole variable domain, remainder taken from reference TRBV7-2 and TRBJ2-3, is GAGVSQSPSNKVTEKGKDVELRCDPISGHTALYWYRQSLGQGLEFLIYFQGNSAPDKSGLPSDRFSAERTGGSVSTLTIQRTQQEDSAVYLCASSSSGRAMDTQYFGPGTRLTVL.

V is TRBV27 and J is TRBJ2-7, with 7 bases matching TRBD2. Germline lookup yields CDR1 MNHEY and CDR2 SMNVEV (reference sequence). The CDR3 spans 12 residues. The V and J ends lost 6 bases and 6 bases, in that order; junction bases with no gene match: 5. The CDR3 bases are TGTGCCAGCAGCCGTTGGGGGGGCGAGCAGTACTTC. Translated: CASSRWGGEQYF.

This chain joins TRBV5-1 and TRBJ2-3, with 7 bases fitting TRBD2. The CDR3 loop spans 15 amino acids. CDR1 is SGHRS and CDR2 is YFSETQ in the germline V gene. Losses at the gene ends were 1 base for V and 2 bases for J; bases not matched to a gene: 4. CDR3 residues: CASSLRGVTTDTQYF. The CDR3 DNA follows: TGCGCCAGCAGCTTGCGGGGGGTAACCACAGATACGCAGTATTTT.

The chain couples TRBV7-2 to TRBJ1-1; maybe TRBD1 (5 bases). The CDR3 is 16 amino acids. Germline V gene sequence: CDR1 SGHTA, CDR2 FQGNSA. The germline V and J ends were trimmed by 5 bases and 1 base, with 17 bases remaining between them. The chain's CDR3 is CASSPMTGRSNTEAFF. The CDR3 nucleotides are TGTGCCAGCAGCCCGATGACGGGACGATCGAACACTGAAGCTTTCTTT.

The chain carries TRBV27 and TRBJ2-7, with 10 bases identical to TRBD1. V gave up 6 bases and J gave up 12 bases; unmatched junction bases: 5. The CDR3 extends over 11 amino acids. In germline, CDR1 is MNHEY, CDR2 SMNVEV (reference sequence). The CDR3 region has the DNA TGTGCCAGCAGGGACAGGGGGTTTTGGTACTTC. It codes for CASRDRGFWYF.

The V and J genes are TRBV19 and TRBJ2-5, with a possible D match to TRBD2 (6 bases). V was clipped by 3 bases and J by 5 bases, with 19 bases between them. Germline-derived CDR1 and CDR2 are LNHDA and SQIVND (reference sequence). There are 16 residues in the CDR3. CDR3 sequence: CASSMRGGVSKETQYF. The CDR3 coding sequence is TGTGCCAGTAGTATGCGGGGAGGAGTATCCAAGGAGACCCAGTACTTC.

The rearrangement joins TRBV19 to TRBJ2-7; TRBD2 is a possible D gene (5 bases). The V gene's germline CDR1 is LNHDA and CDR2 SQIVND (reference sequence). This CDR3 has 17 amino acids. Between the trimmed V and J ends, which lost 3 bases and 1 base, there was a span of 19 bases. In DNA form, the CDR3 reads TGTGCCAGTAGTATCAATCGTGGTGGGAGCCAATCCTACGAGCAGTACTTC. Encoded protein: CASSINRGGSQSYEQYF.